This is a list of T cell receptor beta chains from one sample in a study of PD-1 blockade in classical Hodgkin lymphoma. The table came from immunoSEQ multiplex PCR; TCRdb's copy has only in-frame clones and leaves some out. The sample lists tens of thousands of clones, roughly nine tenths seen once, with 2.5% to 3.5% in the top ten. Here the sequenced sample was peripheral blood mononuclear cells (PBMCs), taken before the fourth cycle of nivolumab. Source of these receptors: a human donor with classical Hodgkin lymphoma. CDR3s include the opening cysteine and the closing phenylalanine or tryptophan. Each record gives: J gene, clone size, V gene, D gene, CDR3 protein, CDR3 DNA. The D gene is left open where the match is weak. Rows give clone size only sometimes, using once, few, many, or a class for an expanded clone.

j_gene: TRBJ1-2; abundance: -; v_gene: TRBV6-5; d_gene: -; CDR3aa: CASSYLGLGYTF; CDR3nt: TGTGCCAGCAGTTACTTGGGGCTTGGCTACACCTTC
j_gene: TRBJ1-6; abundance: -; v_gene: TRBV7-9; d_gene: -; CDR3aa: CASSARQVDNSPLHF; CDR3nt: TGTGCCAGCAGCGCCCGACAGGTGGATAATTCACCCCTCCACTTT
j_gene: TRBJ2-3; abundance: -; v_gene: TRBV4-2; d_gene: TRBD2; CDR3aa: CASSPRDYSTDTQYF; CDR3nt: TGTGCCAGCAGCCCCCGGGACTATAGCACAGATACGCAGTATTTT
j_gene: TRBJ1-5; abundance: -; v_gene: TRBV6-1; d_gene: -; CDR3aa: CASSGTGNQPQHF; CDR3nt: TGTGCCAGCAGCGGGACTGGCAATCAGCCCCAGCATTTT
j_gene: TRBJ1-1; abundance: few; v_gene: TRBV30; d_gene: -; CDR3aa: CAWMRPLRRTEAFF; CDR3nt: TGTGCCTGGATGCGCCCCTTGAGGCGCACTGAAGCTTTCTTT
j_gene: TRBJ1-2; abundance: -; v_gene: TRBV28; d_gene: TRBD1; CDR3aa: CASSSNTGVGYTF; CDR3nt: TGTGCCAGCAGTTCGAATACAGGGGTCGGCTACACCTTC
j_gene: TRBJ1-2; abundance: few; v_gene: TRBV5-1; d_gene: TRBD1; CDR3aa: CASSSGTAYGYTF; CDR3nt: TGCGCCAGCAGCTCCGGGACAGCTTATGGCTACACCTTC
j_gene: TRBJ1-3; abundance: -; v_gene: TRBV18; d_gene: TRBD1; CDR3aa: CASSPTLRDSWAVSGNTIYF; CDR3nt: TGTGCCAGCTCACCTACACTCCGGGACAGTTGGGCCGTATCTGGAAACACCATATATTTT
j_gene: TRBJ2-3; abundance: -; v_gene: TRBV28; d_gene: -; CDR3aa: CASSSERYTDTQYF; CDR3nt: TGTGCCAGCAGTTCGGAGCGGTACACAGATACGCAGTATTTT
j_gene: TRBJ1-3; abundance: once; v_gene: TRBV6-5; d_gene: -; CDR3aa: CASSYSTDSGNTIYF; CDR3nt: TGTGCCAGCAGTTACTCGACGGATTCTGGAAACACCATATATTTT
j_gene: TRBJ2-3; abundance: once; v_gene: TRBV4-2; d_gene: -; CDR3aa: CASSQDGPKIGTQYF; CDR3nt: TGTGCCAGCAGCCAAGACGGGCCCAAGATCGGTACGCAGTATTTT
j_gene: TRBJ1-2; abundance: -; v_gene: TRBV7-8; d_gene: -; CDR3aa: CASSLSQGPGYGYTF; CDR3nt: TGTGCCAGCAGCTTAAGTCAGGGGCCGGGCTATGGCTACACCTTC
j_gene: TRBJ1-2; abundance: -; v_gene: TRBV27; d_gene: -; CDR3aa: CASSLFAGLNYGYTF; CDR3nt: TGTGCCAGCAGTTTATTCGCAGGGCTTAACTATGGCTACACCTTC
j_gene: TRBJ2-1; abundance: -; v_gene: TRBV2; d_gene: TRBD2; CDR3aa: CASSGAGLSYNEQFF; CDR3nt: TGTGCCAGCAGTGGAGCGGGGCTATCCTACAATGAGCAGTTCTTC
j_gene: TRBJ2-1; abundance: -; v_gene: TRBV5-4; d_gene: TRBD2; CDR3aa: CASSLVGRGLYNEQFF; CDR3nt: TGTGCCAGCAGCTTGGTCGGGCGGGGGTTATACAATGAGCAGTTCTTC
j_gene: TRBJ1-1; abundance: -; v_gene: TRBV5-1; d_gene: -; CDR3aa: CASSPVLNTEAFF; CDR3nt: TGCGCCAGCAGCCCCGTTTTGAACACTGAAGCTTTCTTT
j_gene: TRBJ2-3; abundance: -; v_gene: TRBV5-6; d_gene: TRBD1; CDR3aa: CASSLVDRGPDTQYF; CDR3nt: TGTGCCAGCAGCTTGGTCGACAGGGGGCCAGATACGCAGTATTTT
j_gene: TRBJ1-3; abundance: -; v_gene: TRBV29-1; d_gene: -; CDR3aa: CSVDGGPGNTIYF; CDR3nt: TGCAGCGTTGACGGGGGGCCGGGAAACACCATATATTTT
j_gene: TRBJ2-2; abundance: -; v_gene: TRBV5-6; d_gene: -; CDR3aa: CASSLVAGGTAGELFF; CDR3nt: TGTGCCAGCAGCTTGGTGGCAGGGGGGACCGCCGGGGAGCTGTTTTTT
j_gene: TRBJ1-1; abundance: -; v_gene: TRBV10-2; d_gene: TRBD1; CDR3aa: CATTGGVDTEAFF; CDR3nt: TGCGCCACCACAGGGGGCGTAGATACTGAAGCTTTCTTT
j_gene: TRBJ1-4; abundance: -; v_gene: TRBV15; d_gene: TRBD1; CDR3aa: CATLTDRGSEKLFF; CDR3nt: TGTGCCACCTTAACGGACAGGGGTTCTGAAAAACTGTTTTTT
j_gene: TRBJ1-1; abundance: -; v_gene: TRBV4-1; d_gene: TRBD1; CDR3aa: CASSQHGTDNTEAFF; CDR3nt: TGCGCCAGCAGCCAACATGGGACAGACAACACTGAAGCTTTCTTT
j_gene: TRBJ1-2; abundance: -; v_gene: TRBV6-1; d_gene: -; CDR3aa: CASSERGYGYTF; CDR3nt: TGTGCCAGCAGTGAAAGGGGCTATGGCTACACCTTC
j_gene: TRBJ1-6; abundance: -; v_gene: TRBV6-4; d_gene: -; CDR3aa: CASRPLGSYNSPLHF; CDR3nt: TGTGCCAGCAGGCCCCTCGGATCCTATAATTCACCCCTCCACTTT
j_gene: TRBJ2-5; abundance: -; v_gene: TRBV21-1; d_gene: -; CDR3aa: CASSKVPEYQETQYF; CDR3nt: TGTGCCAGCAGCAAAGTCCCGGAGTACCAAGAGACCCAGTACTTC
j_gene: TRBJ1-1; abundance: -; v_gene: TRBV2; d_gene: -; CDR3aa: CASRAIRTEAFF; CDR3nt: TGTGCCAGTCGGGCCATCCGCACTGAAGCTTTCTTT
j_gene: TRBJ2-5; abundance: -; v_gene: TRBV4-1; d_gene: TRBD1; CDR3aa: CASSHLNADRAGETQYF; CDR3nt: TGCGCCAGCAGCCACCTAAACGCGGACAGGGCGGGGGAGACCCAGTACTTC
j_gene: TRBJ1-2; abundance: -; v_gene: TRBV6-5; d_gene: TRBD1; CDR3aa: CASRETGVKNGYTF; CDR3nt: TGTGCCAGCAGGGAGACAGGGGTTAAGAATGGCTACACCTTC
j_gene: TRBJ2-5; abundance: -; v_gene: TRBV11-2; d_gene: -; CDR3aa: CASNLIPTVVCQYF; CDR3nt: TGTGCCAGCAATCTTATACCGACAGTCGTTTGCCAGTACTTC